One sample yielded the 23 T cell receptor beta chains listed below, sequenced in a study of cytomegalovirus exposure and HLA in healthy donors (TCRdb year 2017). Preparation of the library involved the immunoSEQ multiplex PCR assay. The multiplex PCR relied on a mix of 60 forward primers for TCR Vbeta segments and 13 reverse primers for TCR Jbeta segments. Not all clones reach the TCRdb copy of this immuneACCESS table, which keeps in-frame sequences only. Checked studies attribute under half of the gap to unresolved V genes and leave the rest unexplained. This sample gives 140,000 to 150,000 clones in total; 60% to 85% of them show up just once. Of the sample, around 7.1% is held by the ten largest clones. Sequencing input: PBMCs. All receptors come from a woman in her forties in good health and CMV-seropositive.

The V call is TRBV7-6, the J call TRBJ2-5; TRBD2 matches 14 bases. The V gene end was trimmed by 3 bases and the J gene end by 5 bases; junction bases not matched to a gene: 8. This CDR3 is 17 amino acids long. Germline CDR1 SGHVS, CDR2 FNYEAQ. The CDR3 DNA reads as TGTGCCAGCAGCTTCGGACTAGCGGGGGGCGGTTCGGAGACCCAGTACTTC. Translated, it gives CASSFGLAGGGSETQYF.

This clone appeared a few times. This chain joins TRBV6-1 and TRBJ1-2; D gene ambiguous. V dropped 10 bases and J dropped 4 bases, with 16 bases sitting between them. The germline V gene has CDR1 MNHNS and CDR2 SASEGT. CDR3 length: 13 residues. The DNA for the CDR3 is TGTGCCATCCTCCAGCCGTGGAGCTATGGCTACACCTTC. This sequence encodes CAILQPWSYGYTF.

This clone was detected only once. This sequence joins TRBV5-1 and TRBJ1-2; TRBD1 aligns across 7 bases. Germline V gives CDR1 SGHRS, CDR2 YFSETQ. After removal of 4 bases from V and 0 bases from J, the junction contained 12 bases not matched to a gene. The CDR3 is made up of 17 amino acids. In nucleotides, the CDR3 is TGCGCCAGCAGCAAAGGATCGTCCGGGACAGCTAACTATGGCTACACCTTC. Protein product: CASSKGSSGTANYGYTF.

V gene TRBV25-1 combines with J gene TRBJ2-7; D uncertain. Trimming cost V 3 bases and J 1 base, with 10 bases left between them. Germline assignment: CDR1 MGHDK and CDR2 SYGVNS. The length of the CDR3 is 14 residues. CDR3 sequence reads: CASSEFRSSYEQYF. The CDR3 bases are TGTGCCAGCAGTGAGTTCCGGAGTTCCTACGAGCAGTACTTC.

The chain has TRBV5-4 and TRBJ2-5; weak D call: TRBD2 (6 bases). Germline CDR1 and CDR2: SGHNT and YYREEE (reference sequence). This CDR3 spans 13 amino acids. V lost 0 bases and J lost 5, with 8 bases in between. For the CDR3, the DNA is TGTGCCAGCAGCTTGGTTGGGGGGGAGACCCAGTACTTC. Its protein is CASSLVGGETQYF.

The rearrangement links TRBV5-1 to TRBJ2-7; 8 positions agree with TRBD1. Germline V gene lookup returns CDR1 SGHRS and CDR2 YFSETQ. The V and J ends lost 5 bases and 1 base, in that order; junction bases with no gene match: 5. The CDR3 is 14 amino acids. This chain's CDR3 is CASRGGQVSYEQYF. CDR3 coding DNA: TGCGCCAGCAGGGGGGGACAGGTTTCCTACGAGCAGTACTTC.

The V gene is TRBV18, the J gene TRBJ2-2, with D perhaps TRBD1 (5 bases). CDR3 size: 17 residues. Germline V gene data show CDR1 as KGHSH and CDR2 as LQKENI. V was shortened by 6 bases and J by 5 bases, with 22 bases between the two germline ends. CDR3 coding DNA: TGTGCCAGCTCTCAGAACAGGAGATTCGAATCAACCGGGGAGCTGTTTTTT. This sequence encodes CASSQNRRFESTGELFF.

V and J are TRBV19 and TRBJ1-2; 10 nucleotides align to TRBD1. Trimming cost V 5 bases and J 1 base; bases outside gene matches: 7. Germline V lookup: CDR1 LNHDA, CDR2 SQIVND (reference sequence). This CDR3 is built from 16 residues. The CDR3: CASSRQGAFVNYGYTF. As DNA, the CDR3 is TGTGCCAGTAGTCGACAGGGGGCTTTCGTTAACTATGGCTACACCTTC.

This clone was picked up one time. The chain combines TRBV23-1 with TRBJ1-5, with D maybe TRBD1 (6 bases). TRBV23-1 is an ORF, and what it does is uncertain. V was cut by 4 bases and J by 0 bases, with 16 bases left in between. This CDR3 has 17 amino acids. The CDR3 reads CASSPSWTDHSNQPQHF. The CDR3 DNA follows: TGCGCCAGCAGTCCTTCTTGGACAGACCATAGCAATCAGCCCCAGCATTTT.

The CDR3 DNA follows: TGTGCCAGCAGTCTATATAACACTGAAGCTTTCTTT. This gives the protein CASSLYNTEAFF. The chain joins TRBV2 to TRBJ1-1, with D unresolved. Germline CDR1 reads SNHLY; CDR2 reads FYNNEI. V was clipped by 5 bases and J by 2 bases, with 6 bases between them. The CDR3 runs to 12 residues.

This CDR3 reads CASSPPAGTEAFF. As DNA, the CDR3 is TGTGCCAGCTCACCTCCCGCGGGCACTGAAGCTTTCTTT. The chain is built from TRBV18 and TRBJ1-1; unclear D gene. The CDR3 extends over 13 amino acids. Trimming took 3 bases from V and 4 from J, leaving 9 bases between them. Looked up from germline, CDR1 is KGHSH and CDR2 is LQKENI.

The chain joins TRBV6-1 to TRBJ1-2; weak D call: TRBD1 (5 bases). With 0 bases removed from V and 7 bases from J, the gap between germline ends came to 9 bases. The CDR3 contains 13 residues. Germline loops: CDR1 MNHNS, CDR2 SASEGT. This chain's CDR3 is CASSEAGGIGYTF. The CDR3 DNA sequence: TGTGCCAGCAGTGAAGCCGGGGGGATTGGCTACACCTTC.

Written as DNA, the CDR3 is TGTGCCAGCAGCTTAGAGAATGGAAACACCATATATTTT. Translating it yields CASSLENGNTIYF. The chain combines TRBV5-6 with TRBJ1-3; D is unresolved. Germline CDR1 SGHDT, CDR2 YYEEEE. Trimming left V 2 bases short and J 3 bases short, with 6 bases between. This CDR3 has 13 amino acids.

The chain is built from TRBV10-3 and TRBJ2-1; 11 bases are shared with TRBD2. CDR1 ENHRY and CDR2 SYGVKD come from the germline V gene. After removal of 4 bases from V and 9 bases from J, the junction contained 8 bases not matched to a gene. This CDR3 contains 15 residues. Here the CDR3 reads CAISAASGGPSEQFF. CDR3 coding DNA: TGTGCCATCAGTGCCGCTAGCGGGGGGCCAAGTGAGCAGTTCTTC.

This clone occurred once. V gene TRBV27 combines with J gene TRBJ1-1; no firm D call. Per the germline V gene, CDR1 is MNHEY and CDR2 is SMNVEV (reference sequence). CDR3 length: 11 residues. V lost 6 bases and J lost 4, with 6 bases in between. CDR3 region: CASRRGTEAFF. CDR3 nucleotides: TGTGCCAGCAGGCGCGGCACTGAAGCTTTCTTT.

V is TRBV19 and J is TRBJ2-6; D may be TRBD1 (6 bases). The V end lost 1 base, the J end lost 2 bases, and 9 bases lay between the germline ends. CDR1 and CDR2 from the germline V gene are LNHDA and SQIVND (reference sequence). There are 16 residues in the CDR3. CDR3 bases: TGTGCCAGTAGTATAGCAGGGACAACTGGGGCCAACGTCCTGACTTTC. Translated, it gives CASSIAGTTGANVLTF.

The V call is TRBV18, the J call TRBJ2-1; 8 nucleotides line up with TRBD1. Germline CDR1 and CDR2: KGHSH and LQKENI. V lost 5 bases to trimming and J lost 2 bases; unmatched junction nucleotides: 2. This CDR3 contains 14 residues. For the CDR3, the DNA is TGTGCCAGCTCAGGGGACAGGACCTACAATGAGCAGTTCTTC. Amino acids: CASSGDRTYNEQFF.

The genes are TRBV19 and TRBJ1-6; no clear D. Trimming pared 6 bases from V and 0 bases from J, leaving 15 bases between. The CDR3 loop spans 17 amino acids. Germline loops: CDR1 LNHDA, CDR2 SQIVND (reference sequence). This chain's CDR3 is CASRDYQALSYNSPLHF. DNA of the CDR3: TGTGCCAGTAGAGACTACCAAGCGCTCTCCTATAATTCACCCCTCCACTTT.

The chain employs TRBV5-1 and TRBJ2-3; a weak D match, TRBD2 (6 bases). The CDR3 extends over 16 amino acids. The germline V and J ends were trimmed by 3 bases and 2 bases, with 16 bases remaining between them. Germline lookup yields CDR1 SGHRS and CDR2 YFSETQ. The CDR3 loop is CASSSGLQAVTDTQYF. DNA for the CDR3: TGCGCCAGCAGCTCCGGACTACAGGCGGTCACAGATACGCAGTATTTT.

The CDR3 is CASSLSTGRDTQYF. The CDR3 DNA is TGTGCCAGCAGCTTATCAACAGGGCGGGATACGCAGTATTTT. The V gene is TRBV7-9, the J gene TRBJ2-3, with a weak D call TRBD1 (6 bases). V was trimmed by 2 bases and J by 6 bases, leaving 12 bases between them. There are 14 residues in the CDR3. CDR1 and CDR2 (germline): SEHNR, FQNEAQ (reference sequence). The full variable domain, with the rest looked up from reference TRBV7-9 and TRBJ2-3, is DTGVSQNPRHKITKRGQNVTFRCDPISEHNRLYWYRQTLGQGPEFLTYFQNEAQLEKSRLLSDRFSAERPKGSFSTLEIQRTEQGDSAMYLCASSLSTGRDTQYFGPGTRLTVL.

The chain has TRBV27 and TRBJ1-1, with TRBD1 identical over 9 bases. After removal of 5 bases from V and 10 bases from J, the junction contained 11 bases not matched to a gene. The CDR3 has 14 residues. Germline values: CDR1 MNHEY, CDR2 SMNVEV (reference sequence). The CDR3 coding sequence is TGTGCCAGCAGTCCCACGGACAGGGGTCGGCTAGCTTTCTTT. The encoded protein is CASSPTDRGRLAFF.

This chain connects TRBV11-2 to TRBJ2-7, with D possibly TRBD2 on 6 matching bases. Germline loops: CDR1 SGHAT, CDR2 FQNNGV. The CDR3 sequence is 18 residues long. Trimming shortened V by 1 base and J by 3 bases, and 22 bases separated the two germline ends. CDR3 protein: CASSLGPLFGGAFYEQYF. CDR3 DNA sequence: TGTGCCAGCAGCTTAGGCCCTCTCTTTGGCGGGGCATTCTACGAGCAGTACTTC.

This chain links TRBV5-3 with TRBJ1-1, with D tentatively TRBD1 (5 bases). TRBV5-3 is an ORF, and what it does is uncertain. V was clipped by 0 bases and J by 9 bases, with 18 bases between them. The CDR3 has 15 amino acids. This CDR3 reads CARSLVQGEDMKAFF. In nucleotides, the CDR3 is TGTGCCAGAAGCTTGGTCCAAGGGGAGGATATGAAAGCTTTCTTT.